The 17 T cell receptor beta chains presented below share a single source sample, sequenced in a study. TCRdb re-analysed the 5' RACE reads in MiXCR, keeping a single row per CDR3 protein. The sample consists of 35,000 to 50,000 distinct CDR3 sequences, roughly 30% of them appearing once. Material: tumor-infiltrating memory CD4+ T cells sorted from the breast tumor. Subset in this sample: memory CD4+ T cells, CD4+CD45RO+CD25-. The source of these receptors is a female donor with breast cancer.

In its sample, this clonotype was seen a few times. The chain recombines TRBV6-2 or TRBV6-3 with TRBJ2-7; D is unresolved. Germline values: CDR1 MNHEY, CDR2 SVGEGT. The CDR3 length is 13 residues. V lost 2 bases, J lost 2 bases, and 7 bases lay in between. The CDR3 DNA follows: TGTGCCAGCAGTTACGTACAAACCTACGAGCAGTACTTC. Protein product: CASSYVQTYEQYF.

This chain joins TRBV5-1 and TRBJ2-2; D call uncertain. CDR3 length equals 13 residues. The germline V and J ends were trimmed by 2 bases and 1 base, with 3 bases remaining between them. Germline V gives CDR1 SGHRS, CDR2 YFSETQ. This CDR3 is CASSFGNTGELFF. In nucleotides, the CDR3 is TGCGCCAGCAGCTTCGGGAACACCGGGGAGCTGTTTTTT.

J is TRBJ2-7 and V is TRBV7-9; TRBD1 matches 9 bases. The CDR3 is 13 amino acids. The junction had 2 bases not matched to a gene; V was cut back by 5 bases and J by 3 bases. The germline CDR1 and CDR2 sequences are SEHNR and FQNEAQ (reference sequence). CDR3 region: CASSPTGGYEQYF. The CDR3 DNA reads TGTGCCAGCAGCCCGACAGGGGGCTACGAGCAGTACTTC.

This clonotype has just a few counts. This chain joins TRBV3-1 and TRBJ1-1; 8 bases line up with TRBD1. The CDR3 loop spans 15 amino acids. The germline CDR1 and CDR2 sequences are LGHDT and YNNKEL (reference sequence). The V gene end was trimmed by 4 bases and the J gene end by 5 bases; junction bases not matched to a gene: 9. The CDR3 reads CASSRAGGAGTEAFF. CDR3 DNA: TGTGCCAGCAGCCGCGCAGGGGGCGCGGGTACTGAAGCTTTCTTT.

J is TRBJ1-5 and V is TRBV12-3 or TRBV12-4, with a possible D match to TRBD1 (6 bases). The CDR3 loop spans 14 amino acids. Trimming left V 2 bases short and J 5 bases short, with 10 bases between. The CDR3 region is CASSLNRAYQPQHF. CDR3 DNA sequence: TGTGCCAGCAGTTTAAACAGGGCCTATCAGCCCCAGCATTTT.

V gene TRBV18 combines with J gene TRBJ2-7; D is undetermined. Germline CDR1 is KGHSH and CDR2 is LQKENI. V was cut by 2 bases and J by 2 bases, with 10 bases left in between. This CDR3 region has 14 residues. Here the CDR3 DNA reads TGTGCCAGCTCACCAGGGAACCAGGCCTACGAGCAGTACTTC. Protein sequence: CASSPGNQAYEQYF. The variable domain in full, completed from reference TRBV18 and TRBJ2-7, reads NAGVMQNPRHLVRRRGQEARLRCSPMKGHSHVYWYRQLPEEGLKFMVYLQKENIIDESGMPKERFSAEFPKEGPSILRIQQVVRGDSAAYFCASSPGNQAYEQYFGPGTRLTVT.

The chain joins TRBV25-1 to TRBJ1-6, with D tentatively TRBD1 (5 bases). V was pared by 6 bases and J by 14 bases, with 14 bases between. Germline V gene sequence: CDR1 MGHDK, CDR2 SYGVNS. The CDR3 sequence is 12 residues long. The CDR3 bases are TGTGCCAGCAGGGAGGGAAGAGGGGCCCTCCACTTT. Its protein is CASREGRGALHF. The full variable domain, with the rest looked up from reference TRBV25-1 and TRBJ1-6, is EADIYQTPRYLVIGTGKKITLECSQTMGHDKMYWYQQDPGMELHLIHYSYGVNSTEKGDLSSESTVSRIRTEHFPLTLESARPSHTSQYLCASREGRGALHFGNGTRLTVT.

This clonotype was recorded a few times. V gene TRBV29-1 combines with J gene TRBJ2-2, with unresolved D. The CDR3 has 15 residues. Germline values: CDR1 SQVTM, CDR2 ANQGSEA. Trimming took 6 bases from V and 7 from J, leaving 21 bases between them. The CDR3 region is CSVKAPGPGSGELFF. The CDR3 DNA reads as TGCAGCGTCAAAGCCCCCGGGCCGGGTAGCGGGGAGCTGTTTTTT.

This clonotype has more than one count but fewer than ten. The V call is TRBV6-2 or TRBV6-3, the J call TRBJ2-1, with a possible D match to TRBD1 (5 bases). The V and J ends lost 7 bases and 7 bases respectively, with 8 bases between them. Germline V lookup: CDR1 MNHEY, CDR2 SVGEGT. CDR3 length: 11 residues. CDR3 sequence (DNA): TGTGCCAGCAAAGACAGAAATGAGCAGTTCTTC. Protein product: CASKDRNEQFF.

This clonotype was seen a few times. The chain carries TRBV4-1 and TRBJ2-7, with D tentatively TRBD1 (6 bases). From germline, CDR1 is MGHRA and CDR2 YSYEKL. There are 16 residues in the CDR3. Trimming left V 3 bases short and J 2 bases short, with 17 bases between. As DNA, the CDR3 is TGCGCCAGCAGCCACCCAGGGGCCACGCACCCCTACGAGCAGTACTTC. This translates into CASSHPGATHPYEQYF.

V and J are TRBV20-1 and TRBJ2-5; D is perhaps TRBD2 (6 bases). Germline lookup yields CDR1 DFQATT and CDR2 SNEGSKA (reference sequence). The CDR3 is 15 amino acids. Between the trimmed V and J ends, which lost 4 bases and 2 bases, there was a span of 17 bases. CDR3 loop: CSATGDSRKQETQYF. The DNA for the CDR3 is TGCAGTGCTACGGGGGACTCACGAAAACAAGAGACCCAGTACTTC.

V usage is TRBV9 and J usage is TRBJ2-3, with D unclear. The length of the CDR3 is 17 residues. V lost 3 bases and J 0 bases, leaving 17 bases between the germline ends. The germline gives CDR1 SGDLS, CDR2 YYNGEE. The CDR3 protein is CASSAITLSSSTDTQYF. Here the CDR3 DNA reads TGTGCCAGCAGCGCCATCACCCTCAGCTCTAGCACAGATACGCAGTATTTT.

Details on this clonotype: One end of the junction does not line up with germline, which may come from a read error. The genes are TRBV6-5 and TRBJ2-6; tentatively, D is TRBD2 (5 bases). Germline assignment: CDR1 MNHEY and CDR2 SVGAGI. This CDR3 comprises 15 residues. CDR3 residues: CASSPGSSAANVLTF. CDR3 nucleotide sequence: TGTGCCAGCAGCCCGGGAAGCTCTGCGGCCAACGTCCTGACTTTC.

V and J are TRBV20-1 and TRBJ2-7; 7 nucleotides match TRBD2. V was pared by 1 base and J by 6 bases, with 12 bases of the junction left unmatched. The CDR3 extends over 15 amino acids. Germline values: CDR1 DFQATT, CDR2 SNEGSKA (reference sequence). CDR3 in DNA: TGCAGTGCTAGAGCGAGTAGCGGGCAATTTCTCGAGCAGTACTTC. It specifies CSARASSGQFLEQYF.

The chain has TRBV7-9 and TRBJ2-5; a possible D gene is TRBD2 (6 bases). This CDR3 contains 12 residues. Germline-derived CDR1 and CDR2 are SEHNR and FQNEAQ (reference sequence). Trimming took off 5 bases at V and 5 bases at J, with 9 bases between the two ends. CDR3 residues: CASSREEETQYF. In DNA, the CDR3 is TGTGCCAGCAGCAGGGAGGAGGAGACCCAGTACTTC.

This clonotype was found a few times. The CDR3 region has the DNA TGTGCCAGCAAGGGGATGGGGACAGGGGTATGGCGGACTAATGAAAAACTGTTTTTT. Translation: CASKGMGTGVWRTNEKLFF. The chain links TRBV6-5 to TRBJ1-4, with 10 bases fitting TRBD1. The CDR3 is 19 residues long. Trimming at V came to 7 bases and at J to 2 bases, leaving 16 bases not matched to a gene. Germline V CDR1 and CDR2: MNHEY, SVGAGI.

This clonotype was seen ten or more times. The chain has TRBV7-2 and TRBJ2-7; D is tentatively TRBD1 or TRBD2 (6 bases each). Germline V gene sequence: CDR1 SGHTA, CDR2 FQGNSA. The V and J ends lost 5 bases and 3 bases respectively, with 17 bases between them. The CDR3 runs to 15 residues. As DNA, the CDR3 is TGTGCCAGCAGCCAAACAATACAGGGAGGCTACGAGCAGTACTTC. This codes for CASSQTIQGGYEQYF.